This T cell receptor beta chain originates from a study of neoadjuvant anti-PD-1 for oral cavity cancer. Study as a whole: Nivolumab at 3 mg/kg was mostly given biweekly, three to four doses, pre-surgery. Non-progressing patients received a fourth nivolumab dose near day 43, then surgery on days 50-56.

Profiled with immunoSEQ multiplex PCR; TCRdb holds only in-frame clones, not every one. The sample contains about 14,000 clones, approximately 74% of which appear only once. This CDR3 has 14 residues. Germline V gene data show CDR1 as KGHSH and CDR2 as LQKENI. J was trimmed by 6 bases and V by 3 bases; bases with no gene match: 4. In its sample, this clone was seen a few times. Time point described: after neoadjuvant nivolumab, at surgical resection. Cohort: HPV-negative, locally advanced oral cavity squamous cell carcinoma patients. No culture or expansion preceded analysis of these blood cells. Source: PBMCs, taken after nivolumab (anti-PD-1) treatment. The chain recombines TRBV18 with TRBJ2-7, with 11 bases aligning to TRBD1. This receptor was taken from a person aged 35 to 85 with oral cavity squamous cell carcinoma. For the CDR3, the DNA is TGTGCCAGCTCACCCGGGACAGGGGGTCTCGAGCAGTACTTC. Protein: CASSPGTGGLEQYF. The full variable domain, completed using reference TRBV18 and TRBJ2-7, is NAGVMQNPRHLVRRRGQEARLRCSPMKGHSHVYWYRQLPEEGLKFMVYLQKENIIDESGMPKERFSAEFPKEGPSILRIQQVVRGDSAAYFCASSPGTGGLEQYFGPGTRLTVT.